The 12 T cell receptor beta chains reported below all come from one sample, sequenced in a study of shared clonotypes between healthy human individuals. Assay: immunoSEQ multiplex PCR; the TCRdb copy retains only in-frame clones and omits some. The sample includes a few million clones, approximately 94% of them seen just once. The sequencing sample was made of naive CD4+ T cells sorted from blood. Subset: CD45RA+ positively selected. Receptors were obtained from a man aged 18 to 35 in good health.

A single count supports this clone. The V gene is TRBV4-1, the J gene TRBJ1-2, with D unresolved. The CDR3 runs 15 residues. The germline V gene has CDR1 MGHRA and CDR2 YSYEKL. Deletions cut 0 bases from V and 5 bases from J, with 13 bases between. CDR3 DNA: TGCGCCAGCAGCCAAGATGTTACAGAACCTTATGGCTACACCTTC. Amino acid sequence: CASSQDVTEPYGYTF.

The CDR3 region has the DNA TGCGCCAGCAGAGATGACAGGCTCCCCCACACTGAAGCTTTCTTT. This encodes CASRDDRLPHTEAFF. This chain uses TRBV10-2 with TRBJ1-1, with D tentatively TRBD1 (6 bases). V lost 6 bases, J lost 3 bases, and 17 bases lay in between. This CDR3 spans 15 amino acids. From germline, CDR1 is WSHSY and CDR2 SAAADI.

CDR3 in DNA: TGTGCCAGCAGCCAGGGATCTGAAGCTTTCTTT. Translated: CASSQGSEAFF. The chain is built from TRBV27 and TRBJ1-1; the D gene is possibly TRBD1 (5 bases). Germline-derived CDR1 and CDR2 are MNHEY and SMNVEV (reference sequence). V lost 6 bases to trimming and J lost 6 bases, with 8 bases between them. The CDR3 is made up of 11 amino acids.

J is TRBJ2-1 and V is TRBV7-9; no clear D. CDR3 length equals 14 residues. Germline assignment: CDR1 SEHNR and CDR2 FQNEAQ (reference sequence). V lost 5 bases, J lost 6 bases, and 14 bases lay in between. The CDR3 bases are TGTGCCAGCAGCCCTGGCATCGTCGCCAATGAGCAGTTCTTC. Amino acids: CASSPGIVANEQFF.

The table lists this clone with a count of one. The V gene is TRBV30, the J gene TRBJ2-1, with 8 bases matching TRBD2. Germline V gives CDR1 GTSNPN, CDR2 SVGIG (reference sequence). This CDR3 has 15 residues. V shed 0 bases, J shed 6 bases, and the junction held 7 bases outside the gene matches. In DNA form, the CDR3 reads TGTGCCTGGAGTGTACGGGGACTAGTGAGCAATGAGCAGTTCTTC. This gives the protein CAWSVRGLVSNEQFF.

V is TRBV16 and J is TRBJ2-7; the D gene is possibly TRBD2 (6 bases). The CDR3 runs to 15 residues. V was cut by 0 bases and J by 0 bases, with 9 bases left in between. Germline CDR1 is KGHSY and CDR2 is FQNENV. This chain's CDR3 is CASSQSGLLSYEQYF. In DNA, the CDR3 is TGTGCCAGCAGCCAATCTGGACTACTCTCCTACGAGCAGTACTTC.

In the case of this clone: Within the sample, other DNA sequences also encode this same CDR3. J is TRBJ2-7 and V is TRBV11-2; D gene ambiguous. The CDR3 length is 12 residues. V was trimmed by 1 base and J by 3 bases, leaving 4 bases between them. CDR1 is SGHAT, CDR2 FQNNGV, per germline. The CDR3 spells CASSLVSYEQYF. The CDR3 DNA sequence: TGTGCCAGCAGCTTAGTTAGCTACGAGCAGTACTTC.

The chain employs TRBV27 and TRBJ2-7; TRBD2 matches 7 bases. The CDR3 extends over 13 amino acids. CDR1 and CDR2 from the germline V gene are MNHEY and SMNVEV (reference sequence). Unmatched junction bases numbered 6, after V lost 7 bases and J lost 3 bases. The CDR3 reads CASTSGRGYEQYF. CDR3 in DNA: TGTGCCAGCACAAGTGGGAGGGGCTACGAGCAGTACTTC.

The CDR3 bases are TGCGCCAGCAGTGATGTTTCGGGACAGAGAATCTATGGCTACACCTTC. Translating gives CASSDVSGQRIYGYTF. The chain joins TRBV10-2 to TRBJ1-2, with TRBD1 identical over 7 bases. The length of the CDR3 is 16 residues. Germline CDR1 and CDR2: WSHSY and SAAADI. Losses at the gene ends were 3 bases for V and 4 bases for J; bases not matched to a gene: 11.

V usage is TRBV21-1 and J usage is TRBJ1-5; the table names TRBD1, a call not compared with the DNA. TRBV21-1 is a listed pseudogene. This CDR3 has 12 amino acids. CDR3 residues: CASNRNHQPQHF. CDR3 sequence (DNA): TGTGCCTCGAACAGGAACCATCAGCCCCAGCATTTT.

Details on this clone: Other nucleotide sequences in the sample specify the same CDR3. The rearrangement uses TRBV6-5 and TRBJ1-1; D might be TRBD1 (5 bases). The CDR3 is 14 residues long. Between the trimmed V and J ends, which lost 0 bases and 1 base, there was a span of 6 bases. The germline gives CDR1 MNHEY, CDR2 SVGAGI. CDR3 protein: CASSYSQGNTEAFF. CDR3 bases: TGTGCCAGCAGTTACTCGCAGGGGAACACTGAAGCTTTCTTT.

This chain connects TRBV10-1 to TRBJ2-7; possibly TRBD2 for D (6 bases). Trimming left V 3 bases short and J 1 base short, with 16 bases between. This CDR3 is 16 amino acids long. Germline assignment: CDR1 WNHNN and CDR2 SYGVQD (reference sequence). The CDR3 loop is CASSDQPGTGSYEQYF. Here the CDR3 DNA reads TGCGCCAGCAGTGATCAGCCCGGGACTGGTTCCTACGAGCAGTACTTC.